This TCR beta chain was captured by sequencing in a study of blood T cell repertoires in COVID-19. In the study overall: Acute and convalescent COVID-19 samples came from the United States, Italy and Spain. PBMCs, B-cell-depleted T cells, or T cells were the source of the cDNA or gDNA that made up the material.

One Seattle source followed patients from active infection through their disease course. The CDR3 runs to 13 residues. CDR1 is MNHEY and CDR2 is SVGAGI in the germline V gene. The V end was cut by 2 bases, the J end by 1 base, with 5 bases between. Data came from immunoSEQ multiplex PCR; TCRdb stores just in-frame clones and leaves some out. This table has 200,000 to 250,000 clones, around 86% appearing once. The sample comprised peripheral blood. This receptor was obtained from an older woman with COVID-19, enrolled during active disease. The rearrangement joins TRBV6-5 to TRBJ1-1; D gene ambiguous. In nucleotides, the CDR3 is TGTGCCAGCAGTTACCTATCGAACACTGAAGCTTTCTTT. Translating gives CASSYLSNTEAFF.